Listed here are 13 T cell receptor beta chains from one sample, sequenced in a study of CD8 T cells in cerebrospinal fluid in Alzheimer's disease. After re-calling the 10x single-cell sequencing reads, TCRdb lists one entry per CDR3 protein, DNA absent. This sample's table has about 710 distinct CDR3 sequences. Material: cerebrospinal fluid. These receptors all stem from a human donor with Alzheimer's disease.

This clonotype is classed as medium-sized (0.01 to 0.1%) by frequency. The V and J genes are TRBV10-1 and TRBJ2-7; TCRdb proposes TRBD1, but this gene call is untestable without DNA. Germline V CDR1 and CDR2: WNHNN, SYGVQD (reference sequence). CDR3 size: 13 residues. CDR3 protein: CASSAGAAYEQYF.

This clonotype is called medium-sized based on its frequency. V gene TRBV6-1 combines with J gene TRBJ2-5; TCRdb returns TRBD2, unconfirmable since there is no DNA. The CDR3 loop spans 15 amino acids. Germline values: CDR1 MNHNS, CDR2 SASEGT. CDR3: CASSAALGGGETQYF.

The gene calls are TRBV5-8 and TRBJ1-1. Germline CDR1 reads SGHTS; CDR2 reads YDEGEE. The CDR3 is 14 amino acids. CDR3 protein: CASRPFTYSTEAFF.

CDR3 loop: CASSFDTGNTIYF. The rearrangement joins TRBV27 to TRBJ1-3. This CDR3 has 13 residues. CDR1 and CDR2 (germline): MNHEY, SMNVEV (reference sequence).

This clonotype is hyperexpanded (1% or more) by frequency. V gene TRBV20-1 combines with J gene TRBJ1-3; TCRdb gives TRBD1 as the D gene, but with no DNA this cannot be confirmed. Germline loops: CDR1 DFQATT, CDR2 SNEGSKA (reference sequence). This CDR3 spans 15 amino acids. Here the CDR3 reads CSARDGGAGGNTIYF.

Judged by frequency, this clonotype is medium-sized (0.01 to 0.1%). The chain has TRBV7-4 and TRBJ1-1. The germline V gene has CDR1 SGHVT and CDR2 SQSDAQ. This CDR3 contains 14 residues. The CDR3: CASSLGGRCTEAFF. Full variable domain (missing parts from reference TRBV7-4 and TRBJ1-1): GAGVSQSPRYKVAKRGRDVALRCDSISGHVTLYWYRQTLGQGSEVLTYSQSDAQRDKSGRPSGRFSAERPERSVSTLKIQRTEQGDSAVYLCASSLGGRCTEAFFGQGTRLTVV.

This clonotype is labeled medium-sized based on frequency. V is TRBV7-9 and J is TRBJ1-1; there is no DNA to check the TCRdb D call of TRBD1. CDR3 length: 14 residues. Germline assignment: CDR1 SEHNR and CDR2 FQNEAQ (reference sequence). This CDR3 is CASSFTTGGTEAFF.

This clonotype is deemed large by its frequency. V gene TRBV5-5 combines with J gene TRBJ2-3; the TRBD1 assignment by TCRdb is unverifiable without DNA. Germline V gives CDR1 SGHKS, CDR2 YYEKEE (reference sequence). The CDR3 runs 14 residues. CDR3 in amino acids: CASSLGGRTDTQYF.

The chain recombines TRBV12-3 or TRBV12-4 with TRBJ2-1. This CDR3 is 14 amino acids long. This chain's CDR3 is CASSFSGAYNEQFF.

The rearrangement uses TRBV7-9 and TRBJ1-2; the D gene TCRdb calls, TRBD1, cannot be checked with no DNA. Germline V lookup: CDR1 SEHNR, CDR2 FQNEAQ (reference sequence). This CDR3 comprises 15 residues. The CDR3 loop is CASSPGTGGSYGYTF.

The genes are TRBV6-2 or TRBV6-3 and TRBJ2-7; without DNA, the TCRdb call of TRBD1 cannot be checked. The CDR3 sequence is 13 residues long. CDR1 and CDR2 from the germline V gene are MNHEY and SVGEGT. The CDR3 loop reads CASSRPTEYEQYF.

By frequency, this clonotype is medium-sized (0.01 to 0.1%). The rearrangement links TRBV11-2 to TRBJ1-2; TCRdb selects TRBD1, and the lack of DNA leaves this call unchecked. The length of the CDR3 is 17 residues. Germline CDR1 SGHAT, CDR2 FQNNGV. The CDR3 spells CASSPPGTTGAFYGYTF.

This clonotype is labeled medium-sized based on frequency. The chain employs TRBV20-1 and TRBJ2-3; TCRdb's D gene call, TRBD2, goes unchecked for lack of DNA. This CDR3 has 14 amino acids. CDR1 and CDR2 from the germline V gene are DFQATT and SNEGSKA (reference sequence). The CDR3 loop reads CSARASGFTDTQYF.